One and the same sample provided the 29 T cell receptor beta chains below, sequenced in a study of Ad26.COV2.S vaccination and SARS-CoV-2 variants. Produced via immunoSEQ multiplex PCR; TCRdb's table is partial and in-frame only. The profile shows 410,000 or so clones, 80% to 95% of them singletons. The treatment denotes: some 20 received Ad26.COV2.S at low or high dose, single or two shots; 5 received placebo; per-sample allocation not given. After the first vaccine or placebo injection, samples were drawn on day 63. The specimen was peripheral blood, collected in a trial of Ad26.COV2.S vaccine versus placebo. The receptors stem from a person aged 18 to 65 who received the Ad26.COV2.S COVID-19 vaccine or a placebo.

The chain combines TRBV7-9 with TRBJ2-1, with 14 bases fitting TRBD2. The CDR3 contains 15 residues. V was pared by 5 bases and J by 7 bases, with 4 bases of the junction left unmatched. Germline loops: CDR1 SEHNR, CDR2 FQNEAQ (reference sequence). The CDR3: CASSTGTSGRNEQFF. DNA for the CDR3: TGTGCCAGCAGCACCGGGACTAGCGGGAGAAATGAGCAGTTCTTC.

This clone was seen once. This sequence joins TRBV15 and TRBJ1-4; D is perhaps TRBD1 (6 bases). The ends were cut back, 3 bases at V and 5 bases at J, with 7 bases in the middle. Per germline, CDR1 LNHNV and CDR2 YYDKDF (reference sequence). The CDR3 consists of 13 residues. The CDR3 nucleotides are TGTGCCACCAGCAGGGACAGAAATGAAAAACTGTTTTTT. It codes for CATSRDRNEKLFF.

V and J are TRBV7-9 and TRBJ2-5, with 7 bases fitting TRBD1. Germline CDR1 and CDR2: SEHNR and FQNEAQ (reference sequence). The CDR3 spans 15 residues. The J segment lost 2 bases and the V segment lost 5 bases, leaving 8 bases of the junction unmatched. CDR3 nucleotide sequence: TGTGCCAGCAGCGTTAGGGGACAGAAACAAGAGACCCAGTACTTC. This encodes CASSVRGQKQETQYF.

The rearrangement uses TRBV10-2 and TRBJ2-3; D is unresolved. The CDR3 runs to 14 residues. In germline, CDR1 is WSHSY, CDR2 SAAADI. Trimming removed 3 bases at V and 0 bases at J, with 7 bases between. The CDR3 protein is CASSEFPSTDTQYF. The CDR3 region has the DNA TGCGCCAGCAGTGAATTCCCTAGCACAGATACGCAGTATTTT.

This clone was recorded only once. The chain joins TRBV5-4 to TRBJ2-2; unclear D gene. With 0 bases removed from V and 6 bases from J, the gap between germline ends came to 6 bases. From germline, CDR1 is SGHNT and CDR2 YYREEE (reference sequence). The CDR3 extends over 13 amino acids. CDR3 sequence (DNA): TGTGCCAGCAGCTTGGAAGTACCCGGGGAGCTGTTTTTT. Its translation is CASSLEVPGELFF.

This clone was recorded only once. The chain carries TRBV5-8 and TRBJ1-4; D unresolved. Germline-derived CDR1 and CDR2 are SGHTS and YDEGEE. The V end lost 2 bases, the J end lost 7 bases, and 12 bases lay between the germline ends. CDR3 length: 14 amino acids. CDR3 loop: CASSFYFSGEKLFF. The CDR3 nucleotides read TGTGCCAGCAGCTTTTATTTTAGCGGTGAAAAACTGTTTTTT.

V gene TRBV29-1 combines with J gene TRBJ2-7, with D perhaps given as TRBD1 or TRBD2 (6 bases each). Trimming left V 4 bases short and J 2 bases short, with 12 bases between. The CDR3 loop spans 13 amino acids. Germline lookup yields CDR1 SQVTM and CDR2 ANQGSEA. The CDR3 region is CSVAGEAPYEQYF. The CDR3 nucleotides are TGCAGCGTTGCAGGGGAGGCCCCCTACGAGCAGTACTTC.

This chain connects TRBV29-1 to TRBJ1-2; D is unclear. Germline loops: CDR1 SQVTM, CDR2 ANQGSEA. The CDR3 is made up of 13 amino acids. V shed 5 bases and J shed 4 bases, with 14 bases lying between them. The CDR3 DNA reads TGCAGCGTTACGACAACGGAGAGCTATGGCTACACCTTC. Translating gives CSVTTTESYGYTF.

V usage is TRBV5-1 and J usage is TRBJ2-1, with D tentatively TRBD1 (5 bases). CDR3 length: 14 residues. V lost 1 base to trimming and J lost 9 bases, with 14 bases between them. The germline gives CDR1 SGHRS, CDR2 YFSETQ. CDR3 amino acids: CASSLSTGRSEQFF. The CDR3 nucleotides are TGCGCCAGCAGCTTGAGTACAGGTCGGAGTGAGCAGTTCTTC.

This clone was found a few times. The sample has other DNA sequences that encode this CDR3 too. The CDR3 coding sequence is TGTGCCAGCAGCCCTCAGGGTGGCAATCAGCCCCAGCATTTT. Translating gives CASSPQGGNQPQHF. V usage is TRBV7-2 and J usage is TRBJ1-5, with a tentative D call TRBD1 (5 bases). This CDR3 comprises 14 residues. V gave up 5 bases and J gave up 2 bases, with 10 bases separating them. CDR1 is SGHTA, CDR2 FQGNSA, per germline.

J is TRBJ2-1 and V is TRBV28, with 7 bases identical to TRBD2. CDR1 and CDR2 from the germline V gene are MDHEN and SYDVKM. This CDR3 has 18 residues. V lost 1 base, J lost 0 bases, and 9 bases stayed unmatched. Written as DNA, the CDR3 is TGTGCCAGCAGTTTATACGGGAGGCCCCCCAGCTCCTACAATGAGCAGTTCTTC. Its protein product is CASSLYGRPPSSYNEQFF.

The rearrangement uses TRBV28 and TRBJ1-3; D ambiguous. Trimming pared 4 bases from V and 0 bases from J, leaving 7 bases between. The CDR3 loop spans 14 amino acids. Looked up from germline, CDR1 is MDHEN and CDR2 is SYDVKM. Here the CDR3 DNA reads TGTGCCAGCAGTTCCTCAGCCTCTGGAAACACCATATATTTT. It specifies CASSSSASGNTIYF.

This clone was counted a single time. The chain has TRBV11-2 and TRBJ2-7, with D possibly being TRBD2 (6 bases). CDR3 size: 14 residues. V was pared by 0 bases and J by 5 bases, with 11 bases between. Germline V gives CDR1 SGHAT, CDR2 FQNNGV. CDR3 in DNA: TGTGCCAGCAGCTTAGATCCTCGCGGGAACGAGCAGTACTTC. This sequence encodes CASSLDPRGNEQYF.

The chain is built from TRBV7-2 and TRBJ2-7; TRBD2 might be the D (6 bases). Trimming removed 4 bases from V and 3 bases from J, with 13 bases in between. Germline CDR1 reads SGHTA; CDR2 reads FQGNSA. There are 14 residues in the CDR3. CDR3 nucleotides: TGTGCCAGCAGCTCGGGACTGCTAATCTACGAGCAGTACTTC. It codes for CASSSGLLIYEQYF.

Concerning this clone itself: The identical CDR3 is also encoded by other nucleotide sequences in the sample. The CDR3 protein is CSVEDGNTIYF. The CDR3 bases are TGCAGCGTTGAAGACGGAAACACCATATATTTT. The V call is TRBV29-1, the J call TRBJ1-3, with D unresolved. The germline gives CDR1 SQVTM, CDR2 ANQGSEA. The ends were cut back, 0 bases at V and 4 bases at J, with 1 base in the middle. The CDR3 length is 11 residues.

This chain connects TRBV6-2 or TRBV6-3 to TRBJ1-2; D unresolved. Germline values: CDR1 MNHEY, CDR2 SVGEGT. Trimming shortened V by 2 bases and J by 3 bases, and 16 bases separated the two germline ends. The CDR3 sequence is 16 residues long. CDR3 DNA: TGTGCCAGCAGTTACCTCCGCCTGGGAGTTTACTATGGCTACACCTTC. It encodes CASSYLRLGVYYGYTF.

This sequence joins TRBV24-1 and TRBJ2-2; 7 bases are a match to TRBD2. This CDR3 has 16 residues. Unmatched junction bases numbered 6, after V lost 6 bases and J lost 0 bases. Germline lookup yields CDR1 KGHDR and CDR2 SFDVKD. The CDR3 DNA reads as TGTGCCACCAGTTCTAGCGGCAACGCGAACACCGGGGAGCTGTTTTTT. This encodes CATSSSGNANTGELFF.

The CDR3: CASSLLIAGGPDYEQFF. The CDR3 DNA reads as TGCGCCAGCAGCCTTTTAATAGCGGGAGGGCCTGACTATGAGCAGTTCTTC. The chain is built from TRBV5-1 and TRBJ2-1; 11 nucleotides align to TRBD2. Germline trimming cut 4 bases from V and 8 bases from J; bases unmatched to any gene: 14. Germline V lookup: CDR1 SGHRS, CDR2 YFSETQ. This CDR3 region has 17 residues.

This rearrangement joins TRBV11-2 to TRBJ2-6; D not certain. Germline values: CDR1 SGHAT, CDR2 FQNNGV. The CDR3 runs to 19 residues. V lost 2 bases and J 0 bases, leaving 17 bases between the germline ends. In DNA form, the CDR3 reads TGTGCCAGCAGCTTAACAAAGAAAGCTAGACCCTCTGGGGCCAACGTCCTGACTTTC. It specifies CASSLTKKARPSGANVLTF.

This sequence joins TRBV6-2 or TRBV6-3 and TRBJ2-1; 7 bases agree with TRBD2. This CDR3 region has 14 residues. Trimming removed 4 bases from V and 9 bases from J; junction bases left unmatched: 9. Per the germline V gene, CDR1 is MNHEY and CDR2 is SVGEGT. The CDR3 region has the DNA TGTGCCAGCAGTTTTCCGGGACTACAAGTTGAGCAGTTCTTC. Residues: CASSFPGLQVEQFF.

In this sample, this clone turned up once. This chain joins TRBV28 and TRBJ1-1; D is ambiguous. Per the germline V gene, CDR1 is MDHEN and CDR2 is SYDVKM. Between the trimmed V and J ends, which lost 8 bases and 0 bases, there was a span of 10 bases. The CDR3 runs 13 residues. This CDR3 reads CASVAFMNTEAFF. The CDR3 DNA reads TGTGCCAGCGTAGCTTTCATGAACACTGAAGCTTTCTTT.

CDR3 protein: CASSLSPGRGNGYTF. The CDR3 DNA is TGTGCCAGCAGCCTATCACCCGGGAGAGGAAATGGCTACACCTTC. The V and J genes are TRBV6-2 or TRBV6-3 and TRBJ1-2; no clear D. This CDR3 spans 15 amino acids. V lost 6 bases to trimming and J lost 6 bases, with 20 bases between them. Looked up from germline, CDR1 is MNHEY and CDR2 is SVGEGT.

This chain connects TRBV6-4 to TRBJ2-3; no clear D. This CDR3 spans 13 amino acids. Trimming removed 0 bases from V and 5 bases from J, with 6 bases in between. The germline gives CDR1 MRHNA, CDR2 SNTAGT. As DNA, the CDR3 is TGTGCCAGCAGTGACTCTGCGTTAGATACGCAGTATTTT. Protein product: CASSDSALDTQYF.

This clone has only one observation. The chain couples TRBV2 to TRBJ2-3; TRBD2 matches 7 bases. Germline trimming cut 6 bases from V and 5 bases from J; bases unmatched to any gene: 11. The V gene's germline CDR1 is SNHLY and CDR2 FYNNEI. This CDR3 spans 15 amino acids. CDR3 amino acids: CASRFRAGVEDTQYF. In DNA, the CDR3 is TGTGCCAGCAGGTTCCGTGCGGGAGTGGAAGATACGCAGTATTTT. Together with reference TRBV2 and TRBJ2-3, the CDR3 gives the full variable domain: EPEVTQTPSHQVTQMGQEVILRCVPISNHLYFYWYRQILGQKVEFLVSFYNNEISEKSEIFDDQFSVERPDGSNFTLKIRSTKLEDSAMYFCASRFRAGVEDTQYFGPGTRLTVL.

The V and J genes are TRBV6-2 or TRBV6-3 and TRBJ1-5; D not certain. Trimming left V 1 base short and J 2 bases short, with 12 bases between. The CDR3 covers 16 residues. Germline CDR1 reads MNHEY; CDR2 reads SVGEGT. CDR3 loop: CASSYWSGSRNQPQHF. In nucleotides, the CDR3 is TGTGCCAGCAGTTACTGGAGCGGGTCCCGCAATCAGCCCCAGCATTTT.

The V call is TRBV27, the J call TRBJ2-7; 9 nucleotides agree with TRBD2. CDR1 and CDR2 from the germline V gene are MNHEY and SMNVEV (reference sequence). CDR3 length equals 18 residues. V was clipped by 6 bases and J by 3 bases; unmatched bases: 18. The CDR3 reads CASRSQNLYGSGSYEQYF. The CDR3 region has the DNA TGTGCCAGCAGATCCCAAAACCTCTATGGTAGCGGGAGCTACGAGCAGTACTTC.

The chain recombines TRBV5-4 with TRBJ1-1, with TRBD1 matching over 7 bases. The ends lost 4 bases at V and 4 bases at J; junction bases unmatched: 7. CDR1 is SGHNT and CDR2 is YYREEE in the germline V gene (reference sequence). The CDR3 sequence is 14 residues long. DNA of the CDR3: TGTGCCAGCAGCCCCGACAGGGTGGTCACTGAAGCTTTCTTT. Protein sequence: CASSPDRVVTEAFF.

The chain is built from TRBV9 and TRBJ2-7, with D unclear. CDR3 length equals 15 residues. Germline CDR1 is SGDLS and CDR2 is YYNGEE. Trimming pared 1 base from V and 2 bases from J, leaving 13 bases between. DNA for the CDR3: TGTGCCAGCAGCGTAAGTGGGATTGGCCCCTACGAGCAGTACTTC. Protein sequence: CASSVSGIGPYEQYF.

The rearrangement uses TRBV6-5 and TRBJ1-1; D is undetermined. Germline loops: CDR1 MNHEY, CDR2 SVGAGI. Trimming cost V 5 bases and J 2 bases, with 9 bases left between them. The CDR3 spans 13 residues. The CDR3 DNA is TGTGCCAGCAGTCCACAGAAAAACACTGAAGCTTTCTTT. Translated: CASSPQKNTEAFF.